Listed below are T cell receptor beta chains from one sample, sequenced in a study of glioma-infiltrating T cells. TCRdb called the multiplex PCR reads again in MiXCR, with one record for every CDR3 protein. The sample has 95,000 to 150,000 distinct CDR3 sequences, more than 20% seen once. Sequencing used glioma tissue, nonneoplastic brain tissue, or PBMCs (not recorded which). Every receptor here comes from a human donor with low-grade glioma or glioblastoma, undergoing nonglioma brain surgery, or in good health (not recorded which). CDR3s include the opening cysteine and the closing phenylalanine or tryptophan. The D gene is left open where the match is weak. Size is omitted from some rows. Given values are once, few, many or a class for expanded clones.

j_gene: TRBJ2-4; abundance: .; len: 14; v_gene: TRBV11-2; d_gene: .; CDR3nt: TGTGCCAGCAGCTTAGAAGGCGCAGGGGGGCTTCAGTACTTC; CDR3aa: CASSLEGAGGLQYF
j_gene: TRBJ2-5; abundance: few; len: 16; v_gene: TRBV9; d_gene: .; CDR3nt: TGTGCCAGCAGCGTAGGCGGTGGTGGGAGGCTGGAGACCCAGTACTTC; CDR3aa: CASSVGGGGRLETQYF
j_gene: TRBJ1-5; abundance: many; len: 13; v_gene: TRBV28; d_gene: TRBD1; CDR3nt: TGTGCCAGTGGACAGGGGGACAATCAGCCCCAGCATTTT; CDR3aa: CASGQGDNQPQHF
j_gene: TRBJ1-1; abundance: .; len: 13; v_gene: TRBV29-1; d_gene: .; CDR3nt: TGCAGCGCCCCATCCCAGGGAGACACTGAAGCTTTCTTT; CDR3aa: CSAPSQGDTEAFF
j_gene: TRBJ2-7; abundance: .; len: 13; v_gene: TRBV30; d_gene: .; CDR3nt: TGTGCCTGGAGTGTGACTGAGGGGTACGAGCAGTACTTC; CDR3aa: CAWSVTEGYEQYF
j_gene: TRBJ1-5; abundance: many; len: 14; v_gene: TRBV6-1; d_gene: .; CDR3nt: TGTGCCAGCAGTGAGCAGAGTGGCAATCAGCCCCAGCATTTT; CDR3aa: CASSEQSGNQPQHF
j_gene: TRBJ2-7; abundance: many; len: 11; v_gene: TRBV4-1; d_gene: .; CDR3nt: TGCGCCAGCAGCACTCCCTACGAGCAGTACTTC; CDR3aa: CASSTPYEQYF
j_gene: TRBJ2-1; abundance: many; len: 13; v_gene: TRBV14; d_gene: .; CDR3nt: TGTGCCAGCAGCCAAGCTAGCGCCAATGAGCAGTTCTTC; CDR3aa: CASSQASANEQFF
j_gene: TRBJ2-7; abundance: many; len: 15; v_gene: TRBV20-1; d_gene: .; CDR3nt: TGCAGTGCTCGCCCGACTGGGCTGAGCTCCTACGAGCAGTACTTC; CDR3aa: CSARPTGLSSYEQYF
j_gene: TRBJ2-3; abundance: many; len: 16; v_gene: TRBV27; d_gene: TRBD1; CDR3nt: TGTGCCAGCAGTTTTAGGACAGGGTACGGCACAGATACGCAGTATTTT; CDR3aa: CASSFRTGYGTDTQYF
j_gene: TRBJ2-7; abundance: .; len: 12; v_gene: TRBV19; d_gene: .; CDR3nt: TGTGCCAGTGGGACCGGAAACTACGAGCAGTACTTC; CDR3aa: CASGTGNYEQYF
j_gene: TRBJ1-1; abundance: many; len: 18; v_gene: TRBV7-9; d_gene: .; CDR3nt: TGTGCCAGCAGCCCTAGCCTCATTCGGGGGCTGAAGAACACTGAAGCTTTCTTT; CDR3aa: CASSPSLIRGLKNTEAFF
j_gene: TRBJ2-5; abundance: many; len: 12; v_gene: TRBV28; d_gene: TRBD1; CDR3nt: TGTGCCAGCGGACAGGGCTCAGAGACCCAGTACTTC; CDR3aa: CASGQGSETQYF
j_gene: TRBJ2-3; abundance: .; len: 16; v_gene: TRBV7-2; d_gene: TRBD2; CDR3nt: TGTGCCAGCAGCCCAGTAGCGGGAGGGTACACAGATACGCAGTATTTT; CDR3aa: CASSPVAGGYTDTQYF
j_gene: TRBJ2-5; abundance: .; len: 14; v_gene: TRBV2; d_gene: .; CDR3nt: TGTGCCAGCACCGTCGGACTAAACCGAGAGACCCAGTACTTC; CDR3aa: CASTVGLNRETQYF
j_gene: TRBJ2-7; abundance: .; len: 15; v_gene: TRBV14; d_gene: .; CDR3nt: TGTGCCAGCAGCCGCGTACGAACCCGAGCCTACGAGCAGTACTTC; CDR3aa: CASSRVRTRAYEQYF
j_gene: TRBJ1-1; abundance: .; len: 13; v_gene: TRBV29-1; d_gene: .; CDR3nt: TGCAGCGTTGAAGTCGGGGGGAGTCTATCGGCTTTCTTT; CDR3aa: CSVEVGGSLSAFF
j_gene: TRBJ2-1; abundance: few; len: 15; v_gene: TRBV5-4; d_gene: TRBD2; CDR3nt: TGTGCCAGCAGCTTGGCGGCTAGCGGGATTAATGAGCAGTTCTTC; CDR3aa: CASSLAASGINEQFF
j_gene: TRBJ2-3; abundance: many; len: 16; v_gene: TRBV7-8; d_gene: .; CDR3nt: TGTGCCAGCAGCCATCAAAGGGTCCAAAGCGCAGATACGCAGTATTTT; CDR3aa: CASSHQRVQSADTQYF
j_gene: TRBJ1-6; abundance: many; len: 15; v_gene: TRBV6-1; d_gene: TRBD1; CDR3nt: TGTGCCAGCAGACGAACAGGGGCCGGGAATTCACCCCTCCACTTT; CDR3aa: CASRRTGAGNSPLHF
j_gene: TRBJ2-5; abundance: many; len: 13; v_gene: TRBV6-2/TRBV6-3; d_gene: .; CDR3nt: TGTGCCAGCAGTTACAGGTTTTCGGAGACCCAGTACTTC; CDR3aa: CASSYRFSETQYF
j_gene: TRBJ1-2; abundance: few; len: 11; v_gene: TRBV10-3; d_gene: TRBD1; CDR3nt: TGTGCCACCGGACAGGGTAGGGGCTACACCTTC; CDR3aa: CATGQGRGYTF
j_gene: TRBJ2-1; abundance: many; len: 14; v_gene: TRBV7-9; d_gene: TRBD1; CDR3nt: TGTGCCAGCAGCTCCGGGACAGGGGGCGGTGAGCAGTTCTTC; CDR3aa: CASSSGTGGGEQFF
j_gene: TRBJ1-4; abundance: few; len: 18; v_gene: TRBV4-1; d_gene: .; CDR3nt: TGCGCCAGCAGCCAAGACCGCGGGCAGGCCGAAGGGGGTGAAAAACTGTTTTTT; CDR3aa: CASSQDRGQAEGGEKLFF
j_gene: TRBJ1-2; abundance: .; len: 15; v_gene: TRBV16; d_gene: .; CDR3nt: TGTGCCAGCAGCCAATCGATCACGTCCGCTTATGGCTACACCTTC; CDR3aa: CASSQSITSAYGYTF
j_gene: TRBJ2-4; abundance: many; len: 16; v_gene: TRBV6-1; d_gene: .; CDR3nt: TGTGCCAGCAGTCCCCGAAGGGGCCTAGCCAAAAACATTCAGTACTTC; CDR3aa: CASSPRRGLAKNIQYF
j_gene: TRBJ1-2; abundance: many; len: 14; v_gene: TRBV20-1; d_gene: .; CDR3nt: TGCAGTGCTAGAGATGTGACACTGAACTATGGCTACACCTTC; CDR3aa: CSARDVTLNYGYTF
j_gene: TRBJ2-3; abundance: few; len: 15; v_gene: TRBV29-1; d_gene: .; CDR3nt: TGCAGCGTTGAAATAGGACAGTCAAACACAGATACGCAGTATTTT; CDR3aa: CSVEIGQSNTDTQYF
j_gene: TRBJ2-1; abundance: many; len: 15; v_gene: TRBV6-1; d_gene: TRBD2; CDR3nt: TGTGCCAGCAGCCCTAGACTAGCGGGAGGGTATGAGCAGTTCTTC; CDR3aa: CASSPRLAGGYEQFF